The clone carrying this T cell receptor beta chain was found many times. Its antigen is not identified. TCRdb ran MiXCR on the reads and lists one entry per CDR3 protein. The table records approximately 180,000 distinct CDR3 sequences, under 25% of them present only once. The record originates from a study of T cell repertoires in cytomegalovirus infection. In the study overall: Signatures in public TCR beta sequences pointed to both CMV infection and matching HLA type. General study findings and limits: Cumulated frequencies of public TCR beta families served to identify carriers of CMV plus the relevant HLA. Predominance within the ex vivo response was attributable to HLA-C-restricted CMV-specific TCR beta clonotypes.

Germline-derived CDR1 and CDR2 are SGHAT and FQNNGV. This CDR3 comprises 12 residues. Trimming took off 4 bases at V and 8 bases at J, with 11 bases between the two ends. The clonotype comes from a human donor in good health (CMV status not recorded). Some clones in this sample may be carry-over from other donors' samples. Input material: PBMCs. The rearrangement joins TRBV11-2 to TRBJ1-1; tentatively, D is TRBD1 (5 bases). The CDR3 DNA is TGTGCCAGCAGCTCCCGGGGGGTGGAAGCTTTCTTT. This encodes CASSSRGVEAFF.